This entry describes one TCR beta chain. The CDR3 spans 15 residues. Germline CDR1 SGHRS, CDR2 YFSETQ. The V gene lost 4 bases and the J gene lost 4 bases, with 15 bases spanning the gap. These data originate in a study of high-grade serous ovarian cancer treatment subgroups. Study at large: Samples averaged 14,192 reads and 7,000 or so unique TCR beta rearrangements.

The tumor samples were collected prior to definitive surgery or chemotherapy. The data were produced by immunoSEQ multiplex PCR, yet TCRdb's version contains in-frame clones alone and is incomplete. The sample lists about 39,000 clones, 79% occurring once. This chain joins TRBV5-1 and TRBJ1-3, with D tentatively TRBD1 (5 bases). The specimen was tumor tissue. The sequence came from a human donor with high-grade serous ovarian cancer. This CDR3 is CASSIGTTAGNTIYF. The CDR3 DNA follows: TGCGCCAGCAGCATCGGGACTACGGCCGGAAACACCATATATTTT.